The rows below give T cell receptor beta chains drawn from one sample of a study of siplizumab effects on memory and regulatory T cells. The table came from immunoSEQ multiplex PCR; TCRdb's copy has only in-frame clones and leaves some out. Of 100,000 or so clones in the sample, roughly 94% are singletons; the top ten hold approximately 1.5%. Sequenced sample: non-Treg CD4+ T cells sorted from blood. The origin of the receptors is a human donor in good health. Each CDR3 is given with its conserved first and last residue. A D gene is named only where the DNA matches it firmly. For some rows the clone size is stated as once, few or many, or as a class when expanded; others skip it.

j_call	cdr3_length	v_call	clone_size	d_call	cdr3_aa	cdr3_nt
TRBJ2-5	13	TRBV7-6	NA	TRBD1	CASSNDRVETQYF	TGTGCCAGCAGCAACGACAGGGTTGAGACCCAGTACTTC
TRBJ2-7	14	TRBV27	once	TRBD1	CATQAKDRSYEQYF	TGTGCCACCCAAGCGAAGGACAGGTCCTACGAGCAGTACTTC
TRBJ2-2	15	TRBV5-1	NA	NA	CASSSSGHPTGELFF	TGCGCCAGCAGCTCGTCGGGACATCCAACCGGGGAGCTGTTTTTT
TRBJ2-7	14	TRBV27	NA	NA	CASSLTDGIYEQYF	TGTGCCAGCAGTTTAACGGACGGCATCTACGAGCAGTACTTC
TRBJ2-5	13	TRBV9	NA	NA	CASSPGVLETQYF	TGTGCCAGCAGCCCGGGCGTTCTGGAGACCCAGTACTTC
TRBJ1-2	13	TRBV4-1	NA	NA	CASRPGANYGYTF	TGCGCCAGCAGACCCGGAGCAAACTATGGCTACACCTTC
TRBJ2-7	15	TRBV6-5	NA	NA	CASSDYAGPGYEQYF	TGTGCCAGCAGCGATTATGCGGGCCCGGGGTACGAGCAGTACTTC
TRBJ1-2	16	TRBV6-1	NA	NA	CASSEAIWGADYGYTF	TGTGCCAGCAGTGAAGCTATCTGGGGGGCTGACTATGGCTACACCTTC
TRBJ2-7	15	TRBV2	NA	NA	CASSRASAIPYEQYF	TGTGCCAGCAGCCGTGCTAGCGCAATTCCCTACGAGCAGTACTTC
TRBJ2-5	17	TRBV7-2	NA	NA	CASSPVVGTPYQETQYF	TGTGCCAGCAGCCCAGTTGTGGGGACCCCGTACCAAGAGACCCAGTACTTC
TRBJ2-1	13	TRBV7-3	few	NA	CASSLWSYNEQFF	TGTGCCAGCAGCCTCTGGTCCTACAATGAGCAGTTCTTC
TRBJ2-6	19	TRBV19	NA	NA	CASSFPPPGVWSGANVLTF	TGTGCCAGTAGTTTCCCCCCGCCAGGGGTCTGGTCTGGGGCCAACGTCCTGACTTTC
TRBJ2-2	17	TRBV27	NA	NA	CASSFSTPGTPTGELFF	TGTGCCAGCAGTTTCTCGACCCCCGGGACCCCGACCGGGGAGCTGTTTTTT
TRBJ1-1	13	TRBV7-3	few	NA	CASAGIGDSEAFF	TGTGCCAGCGCCGGGATCGGGGACTCTGAAGCTTTCTTT
TRBJ1-3	16	TRBV5-6	NA	NA	CASSFGTPRSGNTIYF	TGTGCCAGCAGCTTTGGGACTCCCCGCTCTGGAAACACCATATATTTT
TRBJ2-7	14	TRBV9	NA	TRBD2	CASSGTSGNYEQYF	TGTGCCAGCAGTGGGACTAGCGGGAACTACGAGCAGTACTTC
TRBJ2-7	15	TRBV9	NA	TRBD2	CASSPSSWEGGEQYF	TGTGCCAGCAGCCCAAGCTCCTGGGAGGGAGGGGAGCAGTACTTC
TRBJ2-1	15	TRBV28	NA	NA	CASSNPTNSYNEQLF	TGTGCCAGCAGCAACCCCACCAACTCCTACAATGAGCAGCTCTTC
TRBJ1-1	13	TRBV5-1	NA	NA	CASSLGRQTEAFF	TGCGCCAGCAGCTTGGGGAGACAAACTGAAGCTTTCTTT
TRBJ2-1	14	TRBV11-2	NA	TRBD2	CASSFSGIPNEQFF	TGTGCCAGCAGCTTTAGCGGGATCCCAAATGAGCAGTTCTTC
TRBJ1-2	16	TRBV7-2	NA	NA	CASSSHGSGVNYGYTF	TGTGCCAGCAGCTCACATGGATCTGGGGTTAACTATGGCTACACCTTC
TRBJ2-7	13	TRBV18	NA	NA	CASSPGQNYEQYF	TGTGCCAGCTCACCCGGACAGAACTACGAGCAGTACTTC
TRBJ1-1	13	TRBV15	NA	NA	CATSRDLARGAFF	TGTGCCACCAGCAGAGATTTGGCCCGGGGGGCTTTCTTT
TRBJ1-1	14	TRBV4-1	NA	NA	CASSQQGGRTEAFF	TGCGCCAGCAGTCAACAGGGAGGTAGGACTGAAGCTTTCTTT
TRBJ2-7	15	TRBV5-4	NA	TRBD2	CASSFESGRAYEQYF	TGTGCCAGCAGCTTCGAGAGCGGGAGGGCCTACGAGCAGTACTTC